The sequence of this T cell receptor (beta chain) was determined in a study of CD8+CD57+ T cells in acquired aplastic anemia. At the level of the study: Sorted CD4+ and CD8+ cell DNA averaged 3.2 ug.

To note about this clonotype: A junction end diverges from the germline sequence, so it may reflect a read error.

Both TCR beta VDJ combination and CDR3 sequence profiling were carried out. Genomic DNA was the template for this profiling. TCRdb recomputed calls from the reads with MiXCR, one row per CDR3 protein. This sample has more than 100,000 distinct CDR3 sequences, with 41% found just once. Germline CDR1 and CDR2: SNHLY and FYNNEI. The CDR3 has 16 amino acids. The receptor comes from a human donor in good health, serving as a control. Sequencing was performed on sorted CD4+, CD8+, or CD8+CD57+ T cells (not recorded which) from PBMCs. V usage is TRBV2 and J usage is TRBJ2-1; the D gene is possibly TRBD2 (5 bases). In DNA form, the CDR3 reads TGTGCCAGCAGTGAATGGGAGCGTTTATCCTACAATGGGCAGTTCTTC. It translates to CASSEWERLSYNGQFF.